The 21 T cell receptor beta chains below all came from one sample that was sequenced in a study of blood T cell repertoires in COVID-19. The repertoire was sequenced with immunoSEQ multiplex PCR; TCRdb's copy has only in-frame clones and lacks some. The repertoire holds more than 300,000 clones, with approximately 88% as singletons. The sequenced sample was peripheral blood. These receptors were collected from a woman in her twenties or thirties with COVID-19, enrolled during active disease.

The chain has TRBV6-5 and TRBJ1-4, with D perhaps TRBD1 (6 bases). V was pared by 7 bases and J by 5 bases, with 14 bases between. This CDR3 has 14 residues. The germline V gene has CDR1 MNHEY and CDR2 SVGAGI. CDR3 DNA: TGTGCCAGCACCCTATGGGGGCCAAATGAAAAACTGTTTTTT. Residues: CASTLWGPNEKLFF.

The V and J genes are TRBV12-3 or TRBV12-4 and TRBJ2-1, with a weak D call TRBD2 (6 bases). This CDR3 contains 11 residues. V lost 8 bases, J lost 10 bases, and 12 bases lay in between. The CDR3 loop reads CASEEGSEQFF. In DNA form, the CDR3 reads TGTGCCAGCGAGGAGGGAAGCGAGCAGTTCTTC.

The chain carries TRBV24-1 and TRBJ2-2; TRBD2 might be the D (5 bases). Germline values: CDR1 KGHDR, CDR2 SFDVKD. The CDR3 is made up of 13 amino acids. Trimming pared 9 bases from V and 3 bases from J, leaving 10 bases between. CDR3 nucleotides: TGTGCCACCTCCCCGGGGTACACCGGGGAGCTGTTTTTT. Translated: CATSPGYTGELFF.

The chain has TRBV19 and TRBJ1-4; D remains unclear. The CDR3 is 14 amino acids. CDR1 and CDR2 (germline): LNHDA, SQIVND (reference sequence). V lost 7 bases, J lost 8 bases, and 17 bases lay in between. The CDR3 region has the DNA TGTGCCAGTACCATAGTGGCCAGGAAGGAAAAACTGTTTTTT. It is translated as CASTIVARKEKLFF.

The gene calls are TRBV4-2 and TRBJ2-2; D uncertain. The CDR3 totals 15 residues. Germline-derived CDR1 and CDR2 are LGHNA and YNFKEQ. Between the trimmed V and J ends, which lost 4 bases and 2 bases, there was a span of 11 bases. CDR3 coding DNA: TGTGCCAGCAGCCCGGCAGGTCCTAACACCGGGGAGCTGTTTTTT. It encodes CASSPAGPNTGELFF.

V gene TRBV1 combines with J gene TRBJ1-5. TRBV1 is designated a pseudogene. This CDR3 comprises 15 residues. The CDR3 DNA is TGCACCAGCAGCCATGGGGAGGGGCTCGAACAGCCCCAGCATTTT. Protein product: CTSSHGEGLEQPQHF.

This clone came up a few times. The V call is TRBV14, the J call TRBJ1-2, with 10 positions matching TRBD1. With 3 bases clipped from V and 7 bases from J, the junction kept 2 bases outside the gene matches. Germline V gene lookup returns CDR1 SGHDN and CDR2 FVKESK. The CDR3 is 13 residues long. CDR3 loop: CASSQTGGFGYTF. The CDR3 DNA follows: TGTGCCAGCAGCCAGACAGGGGGCTTTGGCTACACCTTC.

The V gene is TRBV5-1, the J gene TRBJ2-1; 11 bases fit TRBD2. The V and J ends lost 1 base and 6 bases, in that order; junction bases with no gene match: 0. CDR3 size: 14 residues. The V gene's germline CDR1 is SGHRS and CDR2 YFSETQ. This chain's CDR3 is CASSLTSGGNEQFF. CDR3 sequence (DNA): TGCGCCAGCAGCTTGACTAGCGGGGGCAATGAGCAGTTCTTC. Filled out from reference TRBV5-1 and TRBJ2-1, the complete variable domain reads KAGVTQTPRYLIKTRGQQVTLSCSPISGHRSVSWYQQTPGQGLQFLFEYFSETQRNKGNFPGRFSGRQFSNSRSEMNVSTLELGDSALYLCASSLTSGGNEQFFGPGTRLTVL.

The genes are TRBV2 and TRBJ2-1; 8 bases line up with TRBD1. This CDR3 is built from 14 residues. The V gene's germline CDR1 is SNHLY and CDR2 FYNNEI. J lost 3 bases, V lost 10 bases, and 8 bases had no gene match. CDR3 in DNA: TGTGCCACTAGACAGGGGACCAACTACAATGAGCAGTTCTTC. Translating it yields CATRQGTNYNEQFF.

The V call is TRBV25-1, the J call TRBJ1-2; 9 nucleotides match TRBD1. The CDR3 length is 15 residues. Germline-derived CDR1 and CDR2 are MGHDK and SYGVNS. With V trimmed by 4 bases and J by 2 bases, 5 bases remained unmatched. CDR3 loop: CASSGDRGFNYGYTF. CDR3 in DNA: TGTGCCAGCAGTGGTGACAGGGGGTTCAACTATGGCTACACCTTC.

The rearrangement links TRBV2 to TRBJ1-2; D is possibly TRBD1 (6 bases). This CDR3 contains 14 residues. V lost 5 bases and J lost 4, with 14 bases in between. Germline CDR1 SNHLY, CDR2 FYNNEI. The CDR3 is CASSLQQGLYGYTF. In DNA form, the CDR3 reads TGTGCCAGCAGTCTACAACAGGGCCTCTATGGCTACACCTTC.

The chain employs TRBV18 and TRBJ1-6, with 11 bases matching TRBD1. V dropped 6 bases and J dropped 7; count of bases not matched to a gene: 8. The CDR3 extends over 16 amino acids. Germline V CDR1 and CDR2: KGHSH, LQKENI. CDR3 region: CASSPGDRGGNSPLHF. CDR3 bases: TGTGCCAGCTCCCCCGGGGACAGGGGGGGAAATTCACCCCTCCACTTT.

This clone was found a few times. J is TRBJ2-2 and V is TRBV5-6; D may be TRBD2 (5 bases). From germline, CDR1 is SGHDT and CDR2 YYEEEE. CDR3 length: 16 residues. With 4 bases removed from V and 0 bases from J, the gap between germline ends came to 13 bases. In DNA, the CDR3 is TGTGCCAGCAGCACCCCGGGATTCGCGAACACCGGGGAGCTGTTTTTT. Protein sequence: CASSTPGFANTGELFF. Together with reference TRBV5-6 and TRBJ2-2, the CDR3 gives the full variable domain: DAGVTQSPTHLIKTRGQQVTLRCSPKSGHDTVSWYQQALGQGPQFIFQYYEEEERQRGNFPDRFSGHQFPNYSSELNVNALLLGDSALYLCASSTPGFANTGELFFGEGSRLTVL.

The V and J genes are TRBV25-1 and TRBJ1-4, with 8 bases that match TRBD1. Germline assignment: CDR1 MGHDK and CDR2 SYGVNS. The CDR3 contains 17 residues. Trimming removed 3 bases from V and 6 bases from J; junction bases left unmatched: 12. The CDR3 protein is CASSDSLGGQAHEKLFF. CDR3 nucleotides: TGTGCCAGCAGTGATTCGCTAGGGGGACAGGCGCATGAAAAACTGTTTTTT.

The rearrangement joins TRBV30 to TRBJ2-1, with 10 nucleotides matching TRBD2. This CDR3 spans 13 amino acids. V trimming: 5 bases; J trimming: 5 bases; junction bases outside the gene matches: 3. CDR1 is GTSNPN, CDR2 SVGIG, per germline (reference sequence). As DNA, the CDR3 is TGTGCCTGGGCAGCGGGGGGGGACAATGAGCAGTTCTTC. It yields the protein CAWAAGGDNEQFF.

V is TRBV7-2 and J is TRBJ2-3; 8 bases fit TRBD1. V lost 6 bases and J lost 1; bases outside the gene matches: 3. CDR1 is SGHTA, CDR2 FQGNSA, per germline. The CDR3 covers 14 residues. In nucleotides, the CDR3 is TGTGCCAGCAGGTCGGGACAGGGCACAGATACGCAGTATTTT. This translates into CASRSGQGTDTQYF. Complete variable domain (other parts from reference TRBV7-2 and TRBJ2-3): GAGVSQSPSNKVTEKGKDVELRCDPISGHTALYWYRQSLGQGLEFLIYFQGNSAPDKSGLPSDRFSAERTGGSVSTLTIQRTQQEDSAVYLCASRSGQGTDTQYFGPGTRLTVL.

This chain connects TRBV7-9 to TRBJ1-6; the D gene is possibly TRBD1 (5 bases). The CDR3 runs to 16 residues. V was cut by 3 bases and J by 9 bases, with 18 bases left in between. Germline lookup yields CDR1 SEHNR and CDR2 FQNEAQ (reference sequence). CDR3 region: CASSFAGQGPRSPLHF. CDR3 nucleotides: TGTGCCAGCAGCTTCGCAGGTCAGGGCCCTCGTTCACCCCTCCACTTT.

This clone is a singleton in its sample. This chain connects TRBV4-2 to TRBJ1-5; D is undetermined. The V end lost 2 bases, the J end lost 2 bases, and 7 bases lay between the germline ends. The CDR3 loop spans 14 amino acids. Germline values: CDR1 LGHNA, CDR2 YNFKEQ. The CDR3 protein is CASSQRRGNQPQHF. CDR3 sequence (DNA): TGTGCCAGCAGCCAACGACGGGGCAATCAGCCCCAGCATTTT.

V usage is TRBV5-1 and J usage is TRBJ2-3, with a tentative D call TRBD1 (6 bases). V was trimmed by 4 bases and J by 6 bases, leaving 9 bases between them. The CDR3 has 12 amino acids. Germline CDR1 reads SGHRS; CDR2 reads YFSETQ. The CDR3 sequence is CASSLTGDTQYF. In DNA form, the CDR3 reads TGCGCCAGCAGCCTTACAGGGGATACGCAGTATTTT.

The CDR3 DNA reads TGTGCCAGCAGCCAGGACAGCGGGACTAGCGGGGGCTATAGCACAGATACGCAGTATTTT. It specifies CASSQDSGTSGGYSTDTQYF. The chain couples TRBV7-8 to TRBJ2-3, with TRBD2 matching 14 bases. V dropped 5 bases and J dropped 0; count of bases not matched to a gene: 13. There are 20 residues in the CDR3. Germline V lookup: CDR1 SGHVS, CDR2 FQNEAQ.

The chain joins TRBV29-1 to TRBJ2-7, with a tentative D call TRBD2 (5 bases). V lost 7 bases, J lost 3 bases, and 10 bases lay in between. The CDR3 contains 11 residues. Per the germline V gene, CDR1 is SQVTM and CDR2 is ANQGSEA. DNA of the CDR3: TGCAGCGCCGGGAACGGCTACGAGCAGTACGTC. It translates to CSAGNGYEQYV.